Included here is one TCR beta chain sequence, with context. The assay was immunoSEQ multiplex PCR, and TCRdb's table has in-frame clones only and misses some. The data contain 75,000 to 100,000 clones, about 90% of them singletons. Deletions cut 6 bases from V and 2 bases from J, with 14 bases between. The CDR3 covers 14 residues. The V gene's germline CDR1 is MNHEY and CDR2 SMNVEV (reference sequence). This specimen comes from a study of a mutant IDH1 vaccine in newly diagnosed glioma. Time point of the sample: baseline, week 1 (first vaccination visit). The treatment here: pre-vaccination baseline after standard-of-care therapy.

This chain connects TRBV27 to TRBJ2-7; D unresolved. The sample in question was PBMCs, obtained from a glioma patient treated with radiotherapy, temozolomide or both. The source of this sequence is a woman aged 50 to 60 with glioma. The CDR3, as DNA: TGTGCCAGCAGCCCGTATAGCTCAGCCTACGAGCAGTACTTC. Protein sequence: CASSPYSSAYEQYF.